One and the same sample provided the 5 T cell receptor beta chains below, sequenced in a study of control samples from healthy donors and cancer patients. This table comes from immunoSEQ multiplex PCR, and its TCRdb copy is limited to in-frame clones, with some not included. The sample has over 45,000 clones, 85% to 95% seen once. Sequencing was done on a sample of PBMCs. These receptors were taken from a man between 25 and 39 years old with colorectal cancer.

This chain links TRBV5-1 with TRBJ2-2; D remains unclear. The CDR3 runs to 17 residues. The V end lost 2 bases, the J end lost 0 bases, and 14 bases lay between the germline ends. The germline V gene has CDR1 SGHRS and CDR2 YFSETQ. In DNA, the CDR3 is TGCGCCAGCAGCTTTGGACCGACCCCTTCGAACACCGGGGAGCTGTTTTTT. This sequence encodes CASSFGPTPSNTGELFF.

The chain joins TRBV11-2 to TRBJ2-1; 8 bases line up with TRBD2. J was trimmed by 7 bases and V by 4 bases; bases with no gene match: 9. The CDR3 is 15 amino acids. The germline V gene encodes CDR1 SGHAT and CDR2 FQNNGV. CDR3: CASSSRGAHKNEQFF. The CDR3 DNA follows: TGTGCCAGCAGCTCGCGGGGGGCGCATAAGAATGAGCAGTTCTTC.

In this sample, this clone turned up once. The CDR3 region is CASSQQGSSYNEQFF. In nucleotides, the CDR3 is TGTGCCAGCAGCCAACAGGGTAGCTCCTACAATGAGCAGTTCTTC. V is TRBV6-2 or TRBV6-3 and J is TRBJ2-1; TRBD1 is a possible D gene (6 bases). V was pared by 6 bases and J by 0 bases, with 12 bases between. The CDR3 covers 15 residues. The germline V gene has CDR1 MNHEY and CDR2 SVGEGT.

With regard to this clone: Mismatch with germline at one junction end may stem from a read error. The chain carries TRBV7-8 and TRBJ2-2; D remains ambiguous. The CDR3 is made up of 18 amino acids. Germline assignment: CDR1 SGHVS and CDR2 FQNEAQ. The chain's CDR3 is CASNLPRLPTKTTGELFF. The CDR3 DNA follows: TGTGCCAGCAACTTACCTAGGTTACCCACGAAAACCACCGGGGAGCTGTTTTTT.

The rearrangement uses TRBV7-2 and TRBJ2-7; the match to TRBD2 covers 9 bases. V dropped 6 bases and J dropped 0; count of bases not matched to a gene: 9. Germline V lookup: CDR1 SGHTA, CDR2 FQGNSA. This CDR3 contains 16 residues. The CDR3 sequence is CASSPRLAGSSYEQYF. The CDR3 bases are TGTGCCAGCAGTCCTCGTCTAGCGGGAAGCTCCTACGAGCAGTACTTC.